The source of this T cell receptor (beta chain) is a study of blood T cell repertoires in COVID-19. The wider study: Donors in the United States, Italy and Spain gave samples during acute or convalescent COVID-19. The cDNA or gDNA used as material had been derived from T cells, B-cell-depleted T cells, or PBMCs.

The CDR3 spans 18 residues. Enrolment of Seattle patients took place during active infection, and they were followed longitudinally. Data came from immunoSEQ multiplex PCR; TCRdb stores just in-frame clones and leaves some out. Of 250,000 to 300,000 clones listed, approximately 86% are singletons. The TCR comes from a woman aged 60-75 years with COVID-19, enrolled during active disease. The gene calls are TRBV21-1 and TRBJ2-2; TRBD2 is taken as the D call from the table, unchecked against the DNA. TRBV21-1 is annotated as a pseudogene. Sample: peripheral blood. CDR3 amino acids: CASSSGPPRTPNTGELFF. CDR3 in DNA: TGTGCCAGCAGCAGCGGGCCTCCCCGGACTCCGAACACCGGGGAGCTGTTTTTT.